This T cell receptor beta chain was captured in a study of T cell changes during pregnancy in multiple sclerosis. Profiled with immunoSEQ multiplex PCR; TCRdb holds only in-frame clones, not every one. The sample lists approximately 71,000 clones, approximately 94% occurring once. The germline CDR1 and CDR2 sequences are LGHNA and YNFKEQ. The CDR3 is made up of 17 amino acids. The V end lost 3 bases, the J end lost 4 bases, and 22 bases lay between the germline ends. V and J are TRBV4-2 and TRBJ2-7; D remains unclear. The sample consisted of peripheral blood, taken in the third trimester of pregnancy. The source of this sequence is a female donor with multiple sclerosis, enrolled in a pregnancy study. The CDR3 sequence is CASSHPPTSLSLYEQYF. CDR3 sequence (DNA): TGTGCCAGCAGCCACCCCCCCACGAGCCTGTCGCTTTACGAGCAGTACTTC.